These T cell receptor beta chains were read from a single sample in a study of cytomegalovirus exposure and HLA in healthy donors. TCRdb keeps only in-frame clones here, not all; method: immunoSEQ multiplex PCR. Among about 160,000 clones, approximately 81% were seen once, and the ten largest hold 1%. Specimen: PBMCs. All receptors derive from a boy aged 2 to 10 in good health and CMV-seronegative. Each CDR3 is given with its conserved first and last residue. D genes are given only for firm matches. Size is omitted from some rows. Given values are once, few, many or a class for expanded clones.

TRBV20-1	few	TRBJ1-1	.	TGCAGTGTCAATTACAGGGACCTCTTT	CSVNYRDLF
TRBV25-1	.	TRBJ1-6	.	TGTGCCAGCATGGAGAGCTCCTATAATTCACCCCTCCACTTT	CASMESSYNSPLHF
TRBV28	.	TRBJ2-7	.	TGTGCCAGCAGTTTACCGGGGAACGAGCAGTACTTC	CASSLPGNEQYF
TRBV4-1	.	TRBJ2-1	TRBD2	TGCGCCAGCAGCCAAGACCCTAGCGGGAGAGTGGCCTACAATGAGCAGTTCTTC	CASSQDPSGRVAYNEQFF
TRBV7-3	.	TRBJ1-1	.	TGTGCCAGCAGCTTAACGCGTAACACTGAAGCTTTCTTT	CASSLTRNTEAFF
TRBV6-1	once	TRBJ1-1	.	TGTGCCAGCAGTGAATTTAGTCCAATGAACACTGAAGCTTTCTTT	CASSEFSPMNTEAFF
TRBV19	.	TRBJ1-1	.	TGTGCCAGTAGTATAGGTCGCGGGGCCAAAGCTTTCTTT	CASSIGRGAKAFF
TRBV6-5	.	TRBJ1-2	.	TGTGCCAGCAGTTACTCGGGCAACCTCTATGGCTACACCTTC	CASSYSGNLYGYTF
TRBV10-3	.	TRBJ1-1	.	TGTGCCATCAGTGAGTCGAGGGTAGCTGAAGCTTTCTTT	CAISESRVAEAFF
TRBV7-9	.	TRBJ2-3	TRBD2	TGTGCCAGCAGCCCCCCTAGCGGACACACAGATACGCAGTATTTT	CASSPPSGHTDTQYF
TRBV6-1	.	TRBJ2-7	TRBD1	TGTGCCAGCAGGATAAGGGACAGCACCTACGAGCAGTACTTC	CASRIRDSTYEQYF
TRBV5-3	.	TRBJ1-1	.	TGTGCCAGAAGCTTGGTAGGGAGCCAGAACACTGAAGCTTTCTTT	CARSLVGSQNTEAFF
TRBV30	.	TRBJ1-1	.	TGTGCCTGGAGTGCGGGGAACACTGAAGCTTTCTTT	CAWSAGNTEAFF
TRBV2	.	TRBJ1-5	.	TGTGCCAGCGGGCAGCAGGTTAATAGCAATCAGCCCCAGCATTTT	CASGQQVNSNQPQHF
TRBV28	.	TRBJ2-7	.	TGTGCCAGCAGTTTTCCAGGGTCCTCCTACGAGCAGTACTTC	CASSFPGSSYEQYF
TRBV10-3	.	TRBJ1-4	.	TGTGCCATCAATGGAGGTAGAGGCGAAAAACTGTTTTTT	CAINGGRGEKLFF